This T cell receptor (beta chain) is from a study of T cells after yellow fever vaccination. The study's findings and limits: Researchers cautioned that FACS-sorted repertoires could harbor abundant clonotypes contaminating from the bulk population. In post-booster samples, most primary-vaccination clones reappeared (about 96% CD4, approximately 91% CD8).

5'RACE template switching produced TCR cDNA carrying a universal primer site and UMIs. A single record per CDR3 protein comes from TCRdb applying MiXCR to the 5' RACE reads. The sample comprises a few hundred thousand distinct CDR3 sequences, about 4% of which are singletons, and around 25% rests with the top ten. This clonotype has only a few counts. Its antigen is as yet unknown. This TCR was recovered from a man between 18 and 29 years old who received the YFV17D yellow fever vaccine. The sequencing used PBMCs, collected 5 days after the yellow fever booster vaccination.

CDR3 sequence reads: CASSQAGGQETQYF. The CDR3 nucleotides are TGTGCCAGCAGCCAAGCTGGGGGGCAGGAGACCCAGTACTTC. The V and J genes are TRBV4-2 and TRBJ2-5; the D gene could be TRBD1 or TRBD2 (6 bases each). Trimming took 1 base from V and 5 from J, leaving 11 bases between them. The CDR3 is 14 amino acids. From germline, CDR1 is LGHNA and CDR2 YNFKEQ.